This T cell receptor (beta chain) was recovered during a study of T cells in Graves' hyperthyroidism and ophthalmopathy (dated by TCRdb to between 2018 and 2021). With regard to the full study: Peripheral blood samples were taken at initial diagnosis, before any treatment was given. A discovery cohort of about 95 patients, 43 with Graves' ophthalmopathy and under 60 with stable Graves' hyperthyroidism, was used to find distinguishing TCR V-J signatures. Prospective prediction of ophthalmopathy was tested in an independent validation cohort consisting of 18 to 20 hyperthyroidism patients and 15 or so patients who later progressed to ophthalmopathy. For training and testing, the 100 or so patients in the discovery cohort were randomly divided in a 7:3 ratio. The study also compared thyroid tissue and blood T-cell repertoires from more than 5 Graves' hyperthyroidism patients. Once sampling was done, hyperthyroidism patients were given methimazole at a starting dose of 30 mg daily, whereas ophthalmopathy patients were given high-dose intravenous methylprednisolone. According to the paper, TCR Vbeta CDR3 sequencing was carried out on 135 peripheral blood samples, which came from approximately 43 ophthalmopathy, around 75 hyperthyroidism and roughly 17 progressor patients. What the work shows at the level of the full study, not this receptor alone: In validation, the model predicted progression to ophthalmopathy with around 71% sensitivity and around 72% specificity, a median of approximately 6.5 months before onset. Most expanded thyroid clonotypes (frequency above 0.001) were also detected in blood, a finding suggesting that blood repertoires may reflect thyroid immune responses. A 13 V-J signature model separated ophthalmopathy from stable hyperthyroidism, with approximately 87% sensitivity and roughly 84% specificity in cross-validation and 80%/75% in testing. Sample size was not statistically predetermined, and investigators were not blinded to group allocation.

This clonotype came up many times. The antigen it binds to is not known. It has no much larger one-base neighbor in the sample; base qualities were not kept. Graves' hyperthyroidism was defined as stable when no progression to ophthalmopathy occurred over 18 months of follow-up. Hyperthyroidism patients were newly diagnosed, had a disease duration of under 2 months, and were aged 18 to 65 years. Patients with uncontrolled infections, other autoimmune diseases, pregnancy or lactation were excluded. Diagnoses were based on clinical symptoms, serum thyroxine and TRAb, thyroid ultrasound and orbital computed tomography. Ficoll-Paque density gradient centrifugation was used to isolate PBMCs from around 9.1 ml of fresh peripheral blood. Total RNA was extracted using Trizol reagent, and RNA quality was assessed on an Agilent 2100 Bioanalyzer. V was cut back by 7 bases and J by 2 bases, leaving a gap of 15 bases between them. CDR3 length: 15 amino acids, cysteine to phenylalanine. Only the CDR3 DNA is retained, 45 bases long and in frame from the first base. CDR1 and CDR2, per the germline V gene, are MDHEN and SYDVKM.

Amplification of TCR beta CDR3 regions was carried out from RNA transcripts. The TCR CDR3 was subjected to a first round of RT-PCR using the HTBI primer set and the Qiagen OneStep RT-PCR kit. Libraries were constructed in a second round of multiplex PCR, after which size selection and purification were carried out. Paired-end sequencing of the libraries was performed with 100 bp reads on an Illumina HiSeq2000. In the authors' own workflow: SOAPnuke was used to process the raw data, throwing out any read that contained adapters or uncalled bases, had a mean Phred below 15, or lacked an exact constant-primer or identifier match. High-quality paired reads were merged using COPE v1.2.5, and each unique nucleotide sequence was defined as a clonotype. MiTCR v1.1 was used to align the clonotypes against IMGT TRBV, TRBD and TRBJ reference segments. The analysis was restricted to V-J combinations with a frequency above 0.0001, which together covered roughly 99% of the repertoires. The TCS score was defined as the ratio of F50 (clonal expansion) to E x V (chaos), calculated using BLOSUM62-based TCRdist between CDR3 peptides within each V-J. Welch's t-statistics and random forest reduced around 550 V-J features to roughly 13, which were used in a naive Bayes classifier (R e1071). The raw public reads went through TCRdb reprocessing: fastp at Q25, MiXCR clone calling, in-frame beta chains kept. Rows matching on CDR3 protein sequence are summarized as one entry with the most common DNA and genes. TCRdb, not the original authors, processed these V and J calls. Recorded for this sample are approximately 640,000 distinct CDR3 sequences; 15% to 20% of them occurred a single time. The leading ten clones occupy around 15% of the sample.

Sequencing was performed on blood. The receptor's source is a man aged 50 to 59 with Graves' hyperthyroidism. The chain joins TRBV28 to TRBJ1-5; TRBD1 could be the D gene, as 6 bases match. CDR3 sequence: CASKGGVEGNQPQHF. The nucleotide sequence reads TGTGCCAGCAAAGGGGGGGTGGAAGGCAATCAGCCCCAGCATTTT.